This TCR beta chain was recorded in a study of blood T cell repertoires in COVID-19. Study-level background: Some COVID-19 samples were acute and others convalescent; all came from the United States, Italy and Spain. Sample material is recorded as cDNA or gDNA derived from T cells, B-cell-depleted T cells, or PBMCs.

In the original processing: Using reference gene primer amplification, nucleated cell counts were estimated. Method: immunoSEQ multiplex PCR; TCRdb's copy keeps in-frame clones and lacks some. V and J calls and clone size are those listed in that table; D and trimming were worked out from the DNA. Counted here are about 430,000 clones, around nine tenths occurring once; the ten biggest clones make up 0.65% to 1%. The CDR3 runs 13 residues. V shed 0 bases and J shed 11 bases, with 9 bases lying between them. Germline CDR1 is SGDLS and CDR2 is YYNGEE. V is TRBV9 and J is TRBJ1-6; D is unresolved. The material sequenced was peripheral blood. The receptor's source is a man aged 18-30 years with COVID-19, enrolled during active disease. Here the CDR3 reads CASSVDSFPPLHF. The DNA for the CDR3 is TGTGCCAGCAGCGTAGACAGTTTCCCACCCCTCCACTTT.